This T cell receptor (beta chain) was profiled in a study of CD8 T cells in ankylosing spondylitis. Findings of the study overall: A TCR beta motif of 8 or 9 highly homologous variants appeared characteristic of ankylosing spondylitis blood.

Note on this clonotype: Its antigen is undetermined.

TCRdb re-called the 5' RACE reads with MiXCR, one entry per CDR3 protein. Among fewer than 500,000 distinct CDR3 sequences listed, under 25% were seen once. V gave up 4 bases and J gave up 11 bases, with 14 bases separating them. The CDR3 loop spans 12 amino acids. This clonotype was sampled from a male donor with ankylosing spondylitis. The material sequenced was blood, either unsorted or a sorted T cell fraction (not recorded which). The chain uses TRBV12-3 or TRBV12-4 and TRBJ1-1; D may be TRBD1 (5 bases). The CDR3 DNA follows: TGTGCCAGCAGTTCATCGGGGCTTGGGGCTTTCTTT. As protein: CASSSSGLGAFF.